Described below is a single TCR beta chain sequence and its context. The antigen is undetermined. Trimming removed 2 bases from V and 4 bases from J; junction bases left unmatched: 2. This CDR3 region has 14 residues. Germline V lookup: CDR1 SGHNT, CDR2 YYREEE (reference sequence). Every patient experienced relapse after autologous stem cell transplantation, and brentuximab vedotin exposure varied. The data are from a study of PD-1 blockade in classical Hodgkin lymphoma. Study details: The patients were dosed with nivolumab 3 mg/kg, infused intravenously every 2 weeks. Findings and caveats of the study: Relapsed/refractory patients reportedly had lower baseline diversity than newly diagnosed patients. Researchers reported that CD4+ TCR diversity, though not CD8+, rose significantly by C4D1. Lower baseline TCR diversity marked trial partial responders and progressors.

This table comes from immunoSEQ multiplex PCR, and its TCRdb copy is limited to in-frame clones, with some not included. The sample has 130,000 to 150,000 clones, approximately 72% seen once. The sample was peripheral blood mononuclear cells (PBMCs), taken before the second cycle of nivolumab. This sequence originates from a human donor with classical Hodgkin lymphoma. This rearrangement joins TRBV5-4 to TRBJ1-4; 7 bases agree with TRBD1. As DNA, the CDR3 is TGTGCCAGCAGCTTCAGGGGGATTAATGAAAAACTGTTTTTT. This gives the protein CASSFRGINEKLFF.